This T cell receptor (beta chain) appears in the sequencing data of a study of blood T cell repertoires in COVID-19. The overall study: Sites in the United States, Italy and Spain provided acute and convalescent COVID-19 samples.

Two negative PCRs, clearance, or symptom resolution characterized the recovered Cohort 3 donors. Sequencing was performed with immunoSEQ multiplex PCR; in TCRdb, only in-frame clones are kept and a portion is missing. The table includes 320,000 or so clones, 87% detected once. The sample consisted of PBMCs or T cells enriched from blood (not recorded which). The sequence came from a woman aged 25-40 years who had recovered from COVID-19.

For the CDR3, the DNA is TGTGCCAGCAGCCAATTGGAGGAAGAAGAGACCCAGTACTTC. Amino acids: CASSQLEEEETQYF. The V call is TRBV3-1 (or the pseudogene TRBV3-2), the J call TRBJ2-5, with D possibly matching TRBD2 (5 bases). CDR1 and CDR2 from the germline V gene are LGHDT and YNNKEL (reference sequence). The CDR3 is 14 amino acids. V lost 2 bases and J lost 3, with 10 bases in between.